Listed below are T cell receptor beta chains from one sample, sequenced in a study of blood T cell repertoires in COVID-19. Data came from immunoSEQ multiplex PCR; TCRdb stores just in-frame clones and leaves some out. The sample holds about 64,000 clones, roughly two thirds seen once. The material sequenced was PBMCs or T cells enriched from blood (not recorded which). These receptors all come from a woman aged 60-70 years who had been exposed to COVID-19. Both conserved end residues are part of each CDR3. The order of the fields is CDR3 length, clone size, J gene, V gene, D gene, CDR3 protein, CDR3 DNA. A D gene is named only where the DNA matches it firmly. Some rows mark clone size as missing; the rest say once, few, many or name a class of expanded clone.

13,NA,TRBJ2-1,TRBV18,NA,CASSARSDNEQFF,TGTGCCAGCTCAGCTCGATCAGACAATGAGCAGTTCTTC
15,NA,TRBJ2-7,TRBV5-1,TRBD2,CASSLSGEGSYEQYF,TGCGCCAGCAGCTTGAGCGGGGAGGGGTCCTACGAGCAGTACTTC
14,NA,TRBJ2-1,TRBV10-2,NA,CASSVLDYRNEQFF,TGCGCCAGCAGTGTCCTGGACTACCGAAATGAGCAGTTCTTC
15,NA,TRBJ1-2,TRBV11-2,NA,CASSLGGKTNYGYTF,TGTGCCAGCAGCTTAGGAGGAAAGACCAACTATGGCTACACCTTC
12,NA,TRBJ1-1,TRBV10-1,TRBD1,CASSGGGPEAFF,TGCGCCAGCAGTGGAGGGGGCCCTGAAGCTTTCTTT
14,few,TRBJ1-1,TRBV2,NA,CASTVRNMNTEAFF,TGTGCCAGCACGGTCAGGAACATGAACACTGAAGCTTTCTTT
14,NA,TRBJ1-6,TRBV5-6,NA,CASSRWTANSPLHF,TGTGCCAGCAGCCGTTGGACAGCAAATTCACCCCTCCACTTT
14,NA,TRBJ1-3,TRBV7-2,NA,CASSIQGAGNTIYF,TGTGCCAGCAGCATACAGGGTGCCGGAAACACCATATATTTT
12,NA,TRBJ2-1,TRBV19,NA,CATTSSYNEQFF,TGTGCCACGACTAGCTCCTACAATGAGCAGTTCTTC
13,NA,TRBJ1-1,TRBV28,TRBD1,CASRTGGNTEAFF,TGTGCCAGCAGGACAGGGGGTAACACTGAAGCTTTCTTT
13,NA,TRBJ1-1,TRBV7-2,TRBD1,CASSLEGAGKAFF,TGTGCCAGCAGCTTAGAGGGGGCTGGGAAAGCTTTCTTT
15,NA,TRBJ1-3,TRBV6-6,NA,CASSLAPGIGNTIYF,TGTGCCAGCAGTTTGGCCCCAGGGATAGGAAACACCATATATTTT
15,NA,TRBJ2-7,TRBV27,TRBD1,CASSQLTIGTAEQYF,TGTGCCAGCAGTCAATTGACCATCGGGACAGCCGAGCAGTACTTC
15,NA,TRBJ2-3,TRBV30,TRBD2,CAWSTRRGVTDTQYF,TGTGCCTGGAGTACCCGTCGGGGGGTCACAGATACGCAGTATTTT
14,NA,TRBJ1-2,TRBV30,NA,CAWRPGGRNYGYTF,TGTGCCTGGAGGCCGGGGGGAAGAAACTATGGCTACACCTTC
12,NA,TRBJ2-3,TRBV7-9,NA,CASRRGTDTQYF,TGTGCCAGCAGACGGGGAACAGATACGCAGTATTTT
14,NA,TRBJ2-7,TRBV6-5,TRBD1,CASSPGTGVSEQYF,TGTGCCAGCAGTCCCGGGACAGGGGTATCCGAGCAGTACTTC
15,NA,TRBJ2-7,TRBV9,NA,CASSVEVGGTYEQYF,TGTGCCAGCAGCGTAGAGGTGGGAGGTACCTACGAGCAGTACTTC
15,few,TRBJ2-2,TRBV28,TRBD2,CASNALAGAPGELFF,TGTGCCAGCAATGCTCTAGCGGGAGCTCCCGGGGAGCTGTTTTTT
16,NA,TRBJ2-1,TRBV2,TRBD2,CASRYKLAEAYNEQFF,TGTGCCAGCAGGTACAAACTAGCGGAGGCCTACAATGAGCAGTTCTTC
15,NA,TRBJ2-1,TRBV10-1,TRBD2,CASPATSGRGNEQFF,TGCGCCAGCCCCGCCACTAGCGGGAGGGGCAATGAGCAGTTCTTC
12,NA,TRBJ2-7,TRBV11-2,NA,CASSFTSFEQYF,TGTGCCAGCAGCTTCACTAGTTTCGAGCAGTACTTC
13,NA,TRBJ1-5,TRBV7-2,NA,CASSPRINQPQHF,TGTGCCAGCAGCCCCAGGATCAATCAGCCCCAGCATTTT
13,NA,TRBJ1-1,TRBV7-2,NA,CASSFATGTEAFF,TGTGCCAGCAGCTTCGCAACCGGCACTGAAGCTTTCTTT
14,NA,TRBJ2-5,TRBV29-1,TRBD1,CSVKGARVQETQYF,TGCAGCGTTAAGGGGGCTAGGGTGCAAGAGACCCAGTACTTC
12,NA,TRBJ1-5,TRBV19,NA,CASSTGNQPQHF,TGTGCCAGTAGTACCGGCAATCAGCCCCAGCATTTT
10,NA,TRBJ2-3,TRBV20-1,NA,CSATGDTQYF,TGCAGTGCTACAGGGGATACGCAGTATTTT
20,NA,TRBJ1-2,TRBV2,TRBD1,CASFPGTGNFPLSSNYGYTF,TGTGCCAGCTTCCCCGGGACAGGGAATTTTCCCCTCTCCTCCAACTATGGCTACACCTTC
15,NA,TRBJ2-5,TRBV5-1,TRBD2,CASSLLAGEGETQYF,TGCGCCAGCAGCTTACTAGCGGGGGAGGGAGAGACCCAGTACTTC
13,NA,TRBJ1-1,TRBV24-1,TRBD1,CATSDYRGAEAFF,TGTGCCACCAGTGATTACAGGGGGGCTGAAGCTTTCTTT
14,NA,TRBJ2-5,TRBV7-9,TRBD2,CASSLETSKETQYF,TGTGCCAGCAGCTTAGAGACTAGCAAAGAGACCCAGTACTTC
16,NA,TRBJ2-5,TRBV6-2/TRBV6-3,NA,CASSYAAWRGQETQYF,TGTGCCAGCAGTTACGCCGCGTGGCGGGGCCAAGAGACCCAGTACTTC
15,NA,TRBJ2-1,TRBV7-2,NA,CASSPNRESYNEQFF,TGTGCCAGCAGCCCCAACAGGGAGTCCTACAATGAGCAGTTCTTC
15,NA,TRBJ1-5,TRBV2,NA,CASRGTQGKDQPQHF,TGTGCCAGCAGGGGGACACAGGGTAAGGATCAGCCCCAGCATTTT
12,NA,TRBJ2-1,TRBV11-2,NA,CASSLIPQGRFF,TGTGCCAGCAGCTTAATTCCTCAGGGGCGGTTCTTC
16,NA,TRBJ2-7,TRBV18,TRBD2,CASSIKSGTSGSEQYF,TGTGCCAGCTCCATAAAATCCGGGACTAGCGGTAGCGAGCAGTACTTC
13,NA,TRBJ2-2,TRBV7-3,NA,CASSSKFTGELFF,TGTGCCAGCAGCTCCAAATTCACCGGGGAGCTGTTTTTT
15,NA,TRBJ2-1,TRBV7-9,NA,CASSPDYSSYNEQFF,TGTGCCAGCAGCCCGGACTATAGCTCCTACAATGAGCAGTTCTTC
13,NA,TRBJ1-5,TRBV12-3/TRBV12-4,NA,CASTQGWGQPQHF,TGTGCCAGCACCCAGGGTTGGGGTCAGCCCCAGCATTTT
11,NA,TRBJ2-7,TRBV30,NA,CAWSGLIEQYF,TGTGCCTGGAGTGGACTCATCGAGCAGTACTTC
14,NA,TRBJ2-1,TRBV14,TRBD2,CASSQQTSGGAQFF,TGTGCCAGCAGCCAACAGACTAGCGGGGGGGCGCAGTTCTTC
15,once,TRBJ1-1,TRBV6-6,TRBD1,CASSREQGARTEAFF,TGTGCCAGCAGTAGAGAACAGGGGGCGCGAACTGAAGCTTTCTTT
14,NA,TRBJ2-2,TRBV7-6,NA,CASSFFADTGELFF,TGTGCCAGCAGCTTCTTCGCGGACACCGGGGAGCTGTTTTTT
15,NA,TRBJ1-5,TRBV6-5,NA,CASRKTGMDNQPQHF,TGTGCCAGCAGAAAAACAGGGATGGACAATCAGCCCCAGCATTTT
20,NA,TRBJ2-4,TRBV19,TRBD1,CASSIEPPGQLTLAKNIQYF,TGTGCCAGTAGTATAGAGCCACCGGGACAGCTAACTCTAGCCAAAAACATTCAGTACTTC
13,NA,TRBJ1-5,TRBV19,TRBD1,CASRGQGDQPQHF,TGTGCCAGTAGAGGACAGGGTGATCAGCCCCAGCATTTT
15,NA,TRBJ1-2,TRBV7-9,NA,CASPGPDTSNYGYTF,TGTGCCAGCCCCGGCCCCGACACTTCTAACTATGGCTACACCTTC
17,few,TRBJ2-6,TRBV6-1,TRBD1,CASSERQGRSGANVLTF,TGTGCCAGCAGTGAGCGACAGGGACGCTCTGGGGCCAACGTCCTGACTTTC
12,NA,TRBJ1-5,TRBV28,NA,CASSTMRQPQHF,TGTGCCAGCAGTACTATGAGGCAGCCCCAGCATTTT
18,NA,TRBJ2-2,TRBV28,TRBD2,CASRPQGGGLSNTGELFF,TGTGCCAGCAGACCCCAGGGTGGGGGACTATCGAACACCGGGGAGCTGTTTTTT
14,NA,TRBJ2-1,TRBV28,NA,CASRAPADYNEQFF,TGTGCCAGCAGAGCGCCAGCGGATTACAATGAGCAGTTCTTC
13,NA,TRBJ2-5,TRBV7-9,NA,CASSLYAQETQYF,TGTGCCAGCAGCTTATATGCCCAGGAGACCCAGTACTTC
14,NA,TRBJ1-1,TRBV5-1,TRBD1,CASSPRQGDAEAFF,TGCGCCAGCAGCCCTAGACAGGGGGACGCTGAAGCTTTCTTT
14,NA,TRBJ1-2,TRBV30,TRBD1,CAWSVHRGGYGYTF,TGTGCCTGGAGTGTACACAGGGGAGGCTATGGCTACACCTTC
15,medium-sized,TRBJ2-3,TRBV5-8,NA,CASSSSGTHGYTQYF,TGTGCCAGCAGCTCCTCCGGGACTCATGGATATACGCAGTATTTT
14,NA,TRBJ2-1,TRBV7-6,NA,CASSSSGSRVEQFF,TGTGCCAGCAGCTCCAGCGGCTCGAGAGTTGAGCAGTTCTTC
13,NA,TRBJ2-5,TRBV3-1/TRBV3-2,TRBD1,CASRRRGPETQYF,TGTGCCAGCAGACGTAGGGGGCCAGAGACCCAGTACTTC
13,NA,TRBJ2-2,TRBV7-3,NA,CASSAKGTGELFF,TGTGCCAGCAGCGCAAAGGGGACCGGGGAGCTGTTTTTT